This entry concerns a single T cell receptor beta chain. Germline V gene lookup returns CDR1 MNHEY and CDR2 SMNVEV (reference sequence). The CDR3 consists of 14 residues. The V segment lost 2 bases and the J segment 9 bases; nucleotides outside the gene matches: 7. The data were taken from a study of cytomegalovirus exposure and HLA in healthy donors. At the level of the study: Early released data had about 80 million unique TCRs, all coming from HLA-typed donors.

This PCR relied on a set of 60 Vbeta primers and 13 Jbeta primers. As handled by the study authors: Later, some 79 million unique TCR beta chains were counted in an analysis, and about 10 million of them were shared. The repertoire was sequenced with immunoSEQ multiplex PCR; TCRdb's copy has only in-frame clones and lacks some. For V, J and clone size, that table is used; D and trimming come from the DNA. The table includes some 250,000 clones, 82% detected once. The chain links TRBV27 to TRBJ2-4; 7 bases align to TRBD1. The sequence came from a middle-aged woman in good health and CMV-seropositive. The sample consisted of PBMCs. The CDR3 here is CASSLGQAGGIQYF. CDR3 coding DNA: TGTGCCAGCAGTTTAGGACAGGCAGGTGGCATTCAGTACTTC.